This T cell receptor beta chain comes out of a study of STAT5B mutations in CD4+ large granular lymphocyte leukemia (dated 2022 in TCRdb). For the wider study: Among healthy controls, the CDR3 'QG' motif was associated with a particular HLA allele. The study compared the TCRbeta repertoires of patients with CD4+ T-cell large granular lymphocyte leukemia against the TCRbeta repertoires of healthy blood donors. The purity of purified fractions was confirmed by flow cytometry on FACSCanto II or FACSVerse to exceed 95% among lymphocytes.

In the case of this clone: The antigen this receptor binds is unknown. No base-level quality is on record; no much larger clone is a single base apart.

Summary of the overall study and its limitations: Enrichment of TRBV06-family usage was observed among the top patient clones (8/27) relative to healthy controls (2/35). CD4-sorted patient repertoires appeared more clonal than healthy CD4+ repertoires, and this difference persisted after removing the putative leukemic clones. Data were not HLA-matched; higher clonality in CD4+ versus CD8+ T-LGLL could reflect the relatively small sample size. Each patient's main leukemic clonotypes were private, but about a quarter of these clonotypes showed up at low frequency in the non-leukemic repertoires of other patients.

TCRbeta rearrangements were sequenced from genomic DNA using the immunoSEQ assay at survey resolution. Per the source publication's procedure: A lowest detectable productive clonotype frequency of 2.59 x 10-5 was observed in the TCR sequencing data. Only productive TCRbeta rearrangements, defined as complete and in-frame sequences, were included in the analyses. Simpson clonality, calculated in the immunoSEQ Analyzer version 3.0, was used as the measure of sample clonality. Clones were binned by frequency as very rare, small, medium, large (1-20%) or hyperexpanded (>20%). Generation probabilities were estimated with OLGA 1.2.3, V-gene circos plots were made with VDJtools, specificities were looked up in VDJdb, and CDR3 motifs were identified with GLIPH. TCRdb obtained this table from immuneACCESS and retained in-frame rearrangements with V and J assigned. These tables miss some clones; where compared with another copy, unresolved V genes account for less than half of the shortfall, and the remainder is unexplained. The DNA was the basis for D and trimming; V, J and clone size are from that table. Across this sample there are 35,000 to 40,000 clones, with under 85% seen only once. Less than 0.7% of the sample is in the top ten clones.

Healthy controls were some 40 blood donors whose buffy coats came from the Finnish Red Cross blood service. All TCR-sequenced material derived from peripheral blood: patient blood samples and healthy donor buffy coats. Peripheral blood mononuclear cells were isolated by Ficoll-Hypaque gradient centrifugation. Magnetic purification was used to isolate CD4+ cells from the buffy coats of the healthy controls. Genomic DNA was extracted using the Gentra Puregene Cell and Tissue kit, and a Qubit 2.0 fluorometer was used to quantify it. As encoded in the germline V gene (reference sequence), CDR1 is MNHEY while CDR2 is SMNVEV. V is shortened by 5 bases, J by 8 bases, and the region joining them spans 15 bases. Including cysteine and phenylalanine, the CDR3 has 13 amino acids. Only the CDR3 part of the read is kept: 39 bases, read in frame from the first base.

The sequencing input was CD4+ T cells from blood buffy coats. The chain joins TRBV27 to TRBJ1-2, with the D gene too uncertain to name. The clonotype originates from a human donor in good health. CDR3 reads: CASSLGRTGGYTF. In nucleotide form, the sequence is TGTGCCAGCAGTCTGGGCCGAACCGGCGGCTACACCTTC.